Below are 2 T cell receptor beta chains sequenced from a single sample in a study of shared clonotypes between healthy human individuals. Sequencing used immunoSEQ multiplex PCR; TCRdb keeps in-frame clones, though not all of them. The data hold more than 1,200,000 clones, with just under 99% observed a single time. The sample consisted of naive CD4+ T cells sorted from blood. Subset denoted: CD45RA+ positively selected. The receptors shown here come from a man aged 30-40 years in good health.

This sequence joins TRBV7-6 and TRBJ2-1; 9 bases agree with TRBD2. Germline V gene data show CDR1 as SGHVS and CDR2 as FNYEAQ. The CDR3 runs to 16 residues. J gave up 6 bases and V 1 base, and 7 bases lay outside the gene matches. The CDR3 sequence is CASSLVGTSRVNEQFF. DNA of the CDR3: TGTGCCAGCAGCTTAGTGGGGACTAGCCGAGTCAATGAGCAGTTCTTC.

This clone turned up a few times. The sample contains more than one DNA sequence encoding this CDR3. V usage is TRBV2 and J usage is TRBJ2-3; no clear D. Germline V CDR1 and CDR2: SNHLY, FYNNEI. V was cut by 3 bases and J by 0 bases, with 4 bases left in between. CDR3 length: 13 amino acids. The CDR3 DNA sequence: TGTGCCAGCAGTGAGGACAGCACAGATACGCAGTATTTT. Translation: CASSEDSTDTQYF.